This T cell receptor (beta chain) stems from a study of blood T cell repertoires in COVID-19 (dated by TCRdb to 2018 to 2020). About the study as a whole: The collaborator samples originated in the United States, Italy and Spain and spanned the acute and convalescent phases of COVID-19. Where available, HLA class I and class II types were obtained from metadata supplied by the sample provider rather than from assay-based typing. The prospective study material was composed of cDNA or gDNA derived from T cells, B-cell-depleted T cells, or PBMCs. The repertoires were made available in a free public database intended to serve as a resource for research on the immune response to SARS-CoV-2. The samples were drawn from the first 160 participants of the ongoing ImmuneRACE study and from over 950 subjects provided by 6 global collaborators. Subjects who had been exposed to COVID-19, were actively infected with it, or had recovered from it provided the deeply sampled blood TCRbeta repertoires that made up the dataset. Nearly every sample came with metadata listing a de-identified subject ID, COVID-19 status, age in years and sex. The investigation overall reported the following: How much clinical and demographic metadata was included differed by source and by participant, and the metadata was provided uncurated.

The junction shows trimming of 0 bases on V and 4 bases on J, plus 9 bases between the germline ends. As encoded in the germline V gene, CDR1 is KGHSH while CDR2 is LQKENI. Inclusive of the bounding cysteine and phenylalanine, the CDR3 is 14 residues long. Solely the CDR3 DNA is kept, with 42 bases framed from the first base. TCRbeta CDR3 regions were amplified from genomic DNA using the immunoSEQ Assay, a bias-controlled multiplex PCR. The paper's data handling went like this. Within the assay, amplification of reference gene primers was used to estimate how many nucleated cells each sample contained. Sequence reads were collapsed and filtered to measure the absolute abundance of every unique TCRbeta CDR3 rearrangement. For each sample, productive Simpson clonality was calculated by taking the square root of Simpson's diversity index across productive rearrangements. The table comes from immuneACCESS by way of TCRdb, which keeps in-frame sequences with V and J called. Part of the clones is missing from these tables; in studies checked, under half for an unresolved V gene and the rest for unknown reasons. V and J calls and clone size are as listed in that table; D and trimming were resolved from the DNA. This sample gives around 150,000 clones in total; about 86% of them show up just once. Of the sample, approximately 3.5% is held by the ten largest clones.

The collaborating institutions used their own protocols to collect whole blood in K2EDTA tubes. Collaborator samples were shipped for TCRbeta analysis as frozen whole blood, isolated PBMCs, or DNA extracted from either sample type. On this clone: The antigen it recognizes is unknown. Base quality data are lacking; no much larger clone is found one base away.

Rearrangement joined TRBV18 to TRBJ1-2, with a tentative D gene TRBD1 over 6 matching bases. The material sequenced was peripheral blood. This sequence originates from a man between 65 and 80 years old with acute or convalescent COVID-19. The DNA sequence is TGTGCCAGCTCACCACCGGCAGGGGTCTATGGCTACACCTTC. It is translated as CASSPPAGVYGYTF.